These 21 T cell receptor beta chains originate from one sample sequenced in a study of CD8+CD57+ T cells in acquired aplastic anemia. Sequencing involved patients with CD8+CD57+ cell expansion previously shown by flow cytometry. Genomic DNA constituted the template upon which TCR beta VDJ and CDR3 profiling was performed. TCRdb reprocessed the reads via MiXCR and lists one record per CDR3 protein. The profile shows 75,000 to 80,000 distinct CDR3 sequences, roughly 72% of them singletons. Sequenced sample: sorted CD4+, CD8+, or CD8+CD57+ T cells (not recorded which) from PBMCs. These receptors were collected from a human donor with aplastic anemia.

The chain employs TRBV20-1 and TRBJ2-7, with TRBD2 matching over 7 bases. V lost 3 bases and J lost 0; bases outside the gene matches: 2. This CDR3 is built from 13 residues. Germline CDR1 DFQATT, CDR2 SNEGSKA (reference sequence). CDR3 DNA: TGCAGTGCTAGCGGGAGGAGCTCCTACGAGCAGTACTTC. Protein: CSASGRSSYEQYF.

The rearrangement links TRBV6-4 to TRBJ2-7; D is uncertain. The germline V gene has CDR1 MRHNA and CDR2 SNTAGT. Trimming shortened V by 0 bases and J by 4 bases, and 7 bases separated the two germline ends. The CDR3 contains 13 residues. CDR3 nucleotide sequence: TGTGCCAGCAGTGACTCGAAAGGGTACGAGCAGTACTTC. Translation gives CASSDSKGYEQYF.

The chain couples TRBV24-1 to TRBJ2-7, with 7 bases matching TRBD1. There are 13 residues in the CDR3. The germline gives CDR1 KGHDR, CDR2 SFDVKD. Losses at the gene ends were 9 bases for V and 5 bases for J; bases not matched to a gene: 9. In DNA form, the CDR3 reads TGTGCCACCTCCCTGACAGGGCTGCACGAGCAGTACTTC. Protein: CATSLTGLHEQYF.

The V call is TRBV25-1, the J call TRBJ1-4; maybe TRBD1 (6 bases). With 5 bases removed from V and 3 bases from J, the gap between germline ends came to 13 bases. CDR1 and CDR2 from the germline V gene are MGHDK and SYGVNS. This CDR3 is 15 amino acids long. DNA of the CDR3: TGTGCCAGCAGTAAGATACAGGGTTCTAATGAAAAACTGTTTTTT. Amino acids: CASSKIQGSNEKLFF. The full variable domain, its missing parts supplied by reference TRBV25-1 and TRBJ1-4, is EADIYQTPRYLVIGTGKKITLECSQTMGHDKMYWYQQDPGMELHLIHYSYGVNSTEKGDLSSESTVSRIRTEHFPLTLESARPSHTSQYLCASSKIQGSNEKLFFGSGTQLSVL.

This chain links TRBV2 with TRBJ1-5, with D hard to call. CDR1 is SNHLY and CDR2 is FYNNEI in the germline V gene. Between the trimmed V and J ends, which lost 2 bases and 1 base, there was a span of 6 bases. The CDR3 runs to 14 residues. DNA of the CDR3: TGTGCCAGCAGTGAACAGACAAGCAATCAGCCCCAGCATTTT. Translated: CASSEQTSNQPQHF.

With respect to this clonotype: A much larger clone differs by one base, so this may be a read error. The chain employs TRBV19 and TRBJ1-5; tentative D call: TRBD1 (6 bases). Trimming pared 3 bases from V and 4 bases from J, leaving 16 bases between. The CDR3 is made up of 16 amino acids. Germline CDR1 is LNHDA and CDR2 is SQIVND (reference sequence). In DNA form, the CDR3 reads TGTGCCAGTAGTATCGAGGGACACCCCCTAAATCAGCCCCAGCATTTT. Its translation is CASSIEGHPLNQPQHF. The variable domain in full, with the rest retrieved from reference TRBV19 and TRBJ1-5, is DGGITQSPKYLFRKEGQNVTLSCEQNLNHDAMYWYRQDPGQGLRLIYYSQIVNDFQKGDIAEGYSVSREKKESFPLTVTSAQKNPTAFYLCASSIEGHPLNQPQHFGDGTRLSIL.

The chain carries TRBV12-3 or TRBV12-4 and TRBJ1-5, with 7 bases identical to TRBD1. CDR3 length: 13 residues. J was trimmed by 8 bases and V by 5 bases; bases with no gene match: 6. In DNA, the CDR3 is TGTGCCAGCAGTCAACAGGGGCGGGAGCCCCAGCATTTT. It is translated as CASSQQGREPQHF.

DNA for the CDR3: TGTGCCACCAGTTCACTCGGGGAGCTGTTTTTT. Protein sequence: CATSSLGELFF. The chain uses TRBV24-1 and TRBJ2-2; D call uncertain. This CDR3 contains 11 residues. In germline, CDR1 is KGHDR, CDR2 SFDVKD. With 6 bases removed from V and 7 bases from J, the gap between germline ends came to 5 bases.

This sequence joins TRBV10-3 and TRBJ1-1; D perhaps matches TRBD1 (5 bases). With 6 bases removed from V and 10 bases from J, the gap between germline ends came to 18 bases. The CDR3 extends over 13 amino acids. CDR1 and CDR2 (germline): ENHRY, SYGVKD. The CDR3 here is CAISDGGLGAAFF. The CDR3 DNA follows: TGTGCCATCAGCGACGGAGGGCTTGGGGCAGCTTTCTTT.

This chain links TRBV5-3 with TRBJ1-1; D not resolved. TRBV5-3 is given ORF status, its function remaining uncertain. V was shortened by 8 bases and J by 6 bases, with 17 bases between the two germline ends. This CDR3 spans 13 amino acids. The CDR3 sequence is CASNTHTEPEAFF. CDR3 in DNA: TGTGCCAGCAATACACACACGGAACCTGAAGCTTTCTTT.

The chain is built from TRBV7-9 and TRBJ2-1; D unresolved. This CDR3 region has 12 residues. Germline V gene data show CDR1 as SEHNR and CDR2 as FQNEAQ (reference sequence). V dropped 5 bases and J dropped 6 bases, with 8 bases sitting between them. This chain's CDR3 is CASSISTNEQFF. CDR3 in DNA: TGTGCCAGCAGCATCTCTACCAATGAGCAGTTCTTC. Supplemented by reference TRBV7-9 and TRBJ2-1, the full variable domain reads DTGVSQNPRHKITKRGQNVTFRCDPISEHNRLYWYRQTLGQGPEFLTYFQNEAQLEKSRLLSDRFSAERPKGSFSTLEIQRTEQGDSAMYLCASSISTNEQFFGPGTRLTVL.

Turning to this clonotype: This may stem from a read error, because a much larger clone lies one nucleotide away. The rearrangement links TRBV2 to TRBJ2-7; 9 nucleotides agree with TRBD1. The CDR3 totals 12 residues. The V gene end was trimmed by 6 bases and the J gene end by 3 bases; junction bases not matched to a gene: 0. Germline CDR1 and CDR2: SNHLY and FYNNEI. DNA for the CDR3: TGTGCCAGCAGGGGACAGGGCTACGAGCAGTACTTC. The encoded protein is CASRGQGYEQYF. Variable domain in full (rest from reference TRBV2 and TRBJ2-7): EPEVTQTPSHQVTQMGQEVILRCVPISNHLYFYWYRQILGQKVEFLVSFYNNEISEKSEIFDDQFSVERPDGSNFTLKIRSTKLEDSAMYFCASRGQGYEQYFGPGTRLTVT.

The gene calls are TRBV6-4 and TRBJ2-1, with a possible D match to TRBD2 (6 bases). Germline V gives CDR1 MRHNA, CDR2 SNTAGT. The ends were cut back, 2 bases at V and 6 bases at J, with 14 bases in the middle. This CDR3 is built from 15 residues. This chain's CDR3 is CASSDPRNGGNEQFF. For the CDR3, the DNA is TGTGCCAGCAGTGACCCACGCAACGGGGGCAATGAGCAGTTCTTC.

The chain employs TRBV7-8 and TRBJ2-5; tentative D call: TRBD2 (5 bases). The CDR3 is 18 residues long. Between the trimmed V and J ends, which lost 6 bases and 1 base, there was a span of 24 bases. In germline, CDR1 is SGHVS, CDR2 FQNEAQ. For the CDR3, the DNA is TGTGCCAGCAGACCACACCCAGCGGAGGTGGGATCCCAAGAGACCCAGTACTTC. As protein: CASRPHPAEVGSQETQYF.

V is TRBV2 and J is TRBJ1-2, with a tentative D call TRBD1 (5 bases). The CDR3 sequence is 12 residues long. CDR1 and CDR2 (germline): SNHLY, FYNNEI. Trimming cost V 7 bases and J 9 bases, with 15 bases left between them. CDR3 loop: CASTPGMTRYTF. DNA for the CDR3: TGTGCCAGCACCCCAGGGATGACGCGCTACACCTTC.

Here the CDR3 DNA reads TGTGCCAGCAGGCCACCACTAGCGGGGGTGCACGGGGAGCTGTTTTTT. It translates to CASRPPLAGVHGELFF. The chain joins TRBV7-3 to TRBJ2-2, with TRBD2 matching 11 bases. Germline assignment: CDR1 SGHTA and CDR2 FQGTGA. The length of the CDR3 is 16 residues. With 6 bases clipped from V and 7 bases from J, the junction kept 10 bases outside the gene matches.

This clonotype was observed at least ten times. Here the CDR3 DNA reads TGTGCCACCAGTGATTCGACAGGGGGAGTGGAGGGCTACACCTTC. Encoded protein: CATSDSTGGVEGYTF. The chain recombines TRBV24-1 with TRBJ1-2; TRBD1 matches 9 bases. V lost 2 bases, J lost 8 bases, and 8 bases stayed unmatched. CDR3 length equals 15 residues. Germline V gene sequence: CDR1 KGHDR, CDR2 SFDVKD.

The CDR3 sequence is CASSPRGYNEQFF. The CDR3 DNA reads as TGTGCCAGCAGTCCCAGGGGCTACAATGAGCAGTTCTTC. This rearrangement joins TRBV7-9 to TRBJ2-1, with D maybe TRBD1 (6 bases). The V end lost 6 bases, the J end lost 3 bases, and 9 bases lay between the germline ends. The CDR3 runs to 13 residues. Germline values: CDR1 SEHNR, CDR2 FQNEAQ (reference sequence).

The chain links TRBV20-1 to TRBJ2-1, with D perhaps TRBD2 (6 bases). From germline, CDR1 is DFQATT and CDR2 SNEGSKA (reference sequence). V was trimmed by 3 bases and J by 2 bases, leaving 20 bases between them. The CDR3 runs to 17 residues. CDR3 nucleotide sequence: TGCAGTGCTAGGGGTCGACAGCGGGTCGGTCCCTACAATGAGCAGTTCTTC. Protein sequence: CSARGRQRVGPYNEQFF.

The chain carries TRBV19 and TRBJ1-2; 7 nucleotides agree with TRBD1. This CDR3 is built from 12 residues. Germline V gene lookup returns CDR1 LNHDA and CDR2 SQIVND (reference sequence). V dropped 5 bases and J dropped 14; count of bases not matched to a gene: 11. CDR3 bases: TGTGCCAGTAGTTTGAGGGACAGTTTACCTACCTTC. It translates to CASSLRDSLPTF.

The J gene is TRBJ2-7, the V gene TRBV5-4, with 7 bases lining up with TRBD1. After removal of 1 base from V and 8 bases from J, the junction contained 9 bases not matched to a gene. Germline CDR1 reads SGHNT; CDR2 reads YYREEE (reference sequence). The CDR3 runs 14 residues. CDR3 nucleotide sequence: TGTGCCAGCAGCTTGCGACAGGGAGCCTATAAGCAGTACTTC. This sequence encodes CASSLRQGAYKQYF.